This TCR beta chain was found in a study of shared clonotypes between healthy human individuals. Overall study context: Donor ages ranged 18 to 49 years: a couple of women, a few men. Per donor, CD8 memory used one plate, CD8 naive used two, CD4 memory used three and CD4 naive used three.

The CDR3 loop spans 13 amino acids. Germline assignment: CDR1 MDHEN and CDR2 SYDVKM. The V gene lost 6 bases and the J gene lost 3 bases, with 12 bases spanning the gap. CD45RO-negative cells were positively selected for CCR7, leaving out terminally differentiated effector memory CD45RA+ cells. Deep was the level used in running the assay. Profiling relied on immunoSEQ multiplex PCR, and the TCRdb table lists in-frame clones only, not all of them. This table holds about 2,200,000 clones, about 93% found once. This sequence joins TRBV28 and TRBJ2-7, with a tentative D call TRBD1 (6 bases). Sequenced: naive CD8+ T cells from PBMCs. The sequence was collected from a man aged 18 to 30 in good health. Some clones in this sample may be carry-over from other donors' samples. The CDR3 protein is CASRDGQFYEQYF. The CDR3 DNA follows: TGTGCCAGCAGGGACGGACAGTTCTACGAGCAGTACTTC.